Below are 9 T cell receptor beta chains sequenced from a single sample in a study of molecular identifiers for immune sequencing clone quantification. In TCRdb, the PCR reads were re-called with MiXCR into one record per CDR3 protein. The sample lists about 500,000 distinct CDR3 sequences; about 21% were seen once. Sequencing input: naive CD8+ T cells from blood, with Jurkat cell RNA spiked in. Stated subset: FACS-sorted CD8+CD4-CCR7+CD45RA+ naive T cells. These receptors originate from a human donor in good health. Some libraries in this study had Jurkat cell RNA spiked in.

This clonotype was seen a handful of times. This sequence joins TRBV7-2 and TRBJ1-1; possible D gene TRBD1, 6 bases. The CDR3 is 15 amino acids. Trimming removed 1 base from V and 4 bases from J, with 13 bases in between. Germline values: CDR1 SGHTA, CDR2 FQGNSA. The DNA of the CDR3 is TGTGCCAGCAGCTTAGTACAGGGTTGGAGCACTGAAGCTTTCTTT. It is translated as CASSLVQGWSTEAFF.

Many counts were recorded for this clonotype. This chain connects TRBV12-3 or TRBV12-4 to TRBJ2-5, with D perhaps matching TRBD1 (6 bases). V lost 0 bases and J 4 bases, leaving 9 bases between the germline ends. The CDR3 is 14 residues long. CDR3 in DNA: TGTGCCAGCAGTTTAGCGGGGGCAGGAGAGACCCAGTACTTC. It codes for CASSLAGAGETQYF.

At least ten counts were recorded for this clonotype. The rearrangement links TRBV7-9 to TRBJ1-5; D unclear. This CDR3 contains 15 residues. Germline V gene sequence: CDR1 SEHNR, CDR2 FQNEAQ (reference sequence). Trimming stripped 5 bases from V and 7 bases from J, with 18 bases between. The CDR3 bases are TGTGCCAGCAGCCAGGAAACCGAGGCTTGGCAGCCCCAGCATTTT. This sequence encodes CASSQETEAWQPQHF.

With regard to this clonotype: A clone one base away is much larger, so this may be a read error. Because the CDR3 is missing its conserved closing phenylalanine or tryptophan, this is likely a read error. The chain has TRBV4-1 and TRBJ1-2; TRBD1 matches 9 bases. CDR3 size: 17 residues. The J segment lost 4 bases and the V segment lost 4 bases, leaving 13 bases of the junction unmatched. Looked up from germline, CDR1 is MGHRA and CDR2 is YSYEKL. The CDR3 DNA reads as TGCGCCAGCAGCCCGCCGGGGACAGGGCCCCCGGGCTATGGCTACACCTCC. It specifies CASSPPGTGPPGYGYTS.

This clonotype has only a few counts. DNA of the CDR3: TGTGCCAGCAGTGCCTGGGGGGCGAACACCGGGGAGCTGTTTTTT. This encodes CASSAWGANTGELFF. V gene TRBV28 combines with J gene TRBJ2-2; TRBD2 might be the D (6 bases). CDR1 and CDR2 from the germline V gene are MDHEN and SYDVKM. The ends were cut back, 5 bases at V and 0 bases at J, with 10 bases in the middle. This CDR3 contains 15 residues.

This clonotype was seen only a few times. The V and J genes are TRBV24-1 and TRBJ2-2; D remains ambiguous. The germline CDR1 and CDR2 sequences are KGHDR and SFDVKD. V lost 4 bases and J lost 1, with 12 bases in between. The CDR3 sequence is 16 residues long. CDR3 coding DNA: TGTGCCACCAGTGAAGGTCCGTGGCAGAACACCGGGGAGCTGTTTTTT. It is translated as CATSEGPWQNTGELFF.

This clonotype was picked up many times. The rearrangement joins TRBV5-6 to TRBJ1-2, with D possibly being TRBD1 (5 bases). Germline V gives CDR1 SGHDT, CDR2 YYEEEE. V dropped 3 bases and J dropped 6 bases, with 15 bases sitting between them. This CDR3 region has 14 residues. The DNA of the CDR3 is TGTGCCAGCAGCTGGGGCCAGTCGAACCATGGCTACACCTTC. Its translation is CASSWGQSNHGYTF.

The V gene is TRBV11-2, the J gene TRBJ2-1; D may be TRBD1 or TRBD2 (5 bases each). V dropped 5 bases and J dropped 2 bases, with 22 bases sitting between them. This CDR3 contains 18 residues. Germline V lookup: CDR1 SGHAT, CDR2 FQNNGV. The CDR3 region is CASSRGRTWDPTYNEQFF. CDR3 nucleotide sequence: TGTGCCAGCAGCCGCGGGCGAACGTGGGACCCTACCTACAATGAGCAGTTCTTC.

This clonotype occurred a few times. The V gene is TRBV28, the J gene TRBJ2-1, with a possible D match to TRBD2 (7 bases). Between the trimmed V and J ends, which lost 3 bases and 9 bases, there was a span of 12 bases. CDR1 is MDHEN, CDR2 SYDVKM, per germline. There are 13 residues in the CDR3. Here the CDR3 reads CASSFRGLPEQFF. Here the CDR3 DNA reads TGTGCCAGCAGTTTCAGGGGACTACCTGAGCAGTTCTTC.